These 27 T cell receptor beta chains were sequenced from one sample in a study of early stage breast cancer tumors. Only in-frame clones appear in the TCRdb table, and some are missing; sequencing was by immunoSEQ multiplex PCR. The profile shows 50,000 or so clones, 83% of them singletons. What was sequenced was blood. All receptors come from a person between 50 and 60 years old with breast cancer.

The genes are TRBV4-2 and TRBJ1-6; D is unresolved. V was trimmed by 1 base and J by 2 bases, leaving 12 bases between them. Looked up from germline, CDR1 is LGHNA and CDR2 is YNFKEQ. CDR3 length: 17 amino acids. The CDR3: CASSQGKFRAYNSPLHF. CDR3 DNA sequence: TGTGCCAGCAGCCAAGGAAAGTTCCGGGCCTATAATTCACCCCTCCACTTT.

The chain combines TRBV7-9 with TRBJ1-1; perhaps TRBD1 as D (6 bases). CDR1 is SEHNR and CDR2 is FQNEAQ in the germline V gene (reference sequence). CDR3 length: 14 amino acids. V was trimmed by 5 bases and J by 1 base, leaving 11 bases between them. The CDR3 here is CASSPGQRNTEAFF. DNA of the CDR3: TGTGCCAGCAGCCCTGGACAGCGGAACACTGAAGCTTTCTTT.

In this sample, this clone turned up a few times. The chain joins TRBV7-2 to TRBJ2-7; D might be TRBD2 (5 bases). The CDR3 has 16 amino acids. Trimming removed 0 bases from V and 1 base from J, with 13 bases in between. Germline-derived CDR1 and CDR2 are SGHTA and FQGNSA. The CDR3 here is CASSLAPVSGSYEQYF. CDR3 bases: TGTGCCAGCAGCTTAGCGCCGGTTTCGGGGTCCTACGAGCAGTACTTC.

The chain recombines TRBV19 with TRBJ1-1; D is ambiguous. The germline V and J ends were trimmed by 5 bases and 0 bases, with 7 bases remaining between them. The CDR3 covers 13 residues. Germline V gene lookup returns CDR1 LNHDA and CDR2 SQIVND (reference sequence). CDR3 nucleotides: TGTGCCAGTAGTTTAAAAATGAACACTGAAGCTTTCTTT. This gives the protein CASSLKMNTEAFF.

The V and J genes are TRBV5-6 and TRBJ2-6, with D tentatively TRBD2 (6 bases). Looked up from germline, CDR1 is SGHDT and CDR2 is YYEEEE. The V and J ends lost 6 bases and 1 base respectively, with 11 bases between them. CDR3 length: 15 residues. The CDR3 DNA sequence: TGTGCCAGCAACCTACTAGCTTCTGGGGCCAACGTCCTGACTTTC. Its translation: CASNLLASGANVLTF.

The rearrangement uses TRBV19 and TRBJ1-1, with 7 bases identical to TRBD1. V lost 7 bases and J lost 1; bases outside the gene matches: 12. The CDR3 is 16 amino acids. CDR1 is LNHDA and CDR2 is SQIVND in the germline V gene (reference sequence). The CDR3 here is CASNSLQGRGNTEAFF. For the CDR3, the DNA is TGTGCCAGTAATTCGTTACAGGGGCGCGGGAACACTGAAGCTTTCTTT.

This chain joins TRBV9 and TRBJ2-3; D not certain. Germline loops: CDR1 SGDLS, CDR2 YYNGEE. This CDR3 spans 12 amino acids. V was shortened by 0 bases and J by 6 bases, with 5 bases between the two germline ends. Here the CDR3 DNA reads TGTGCCAGCAGCGTAGTAGGGGATACGCAGTATTTT. It codes for CASSVVGDTQYF.

The gene calls are TRBV19 and TRBJ1-5; the match to TRBD1 covers 8 bases. Germline V gene sequence: CDR1 LNHDA, CDR2 SQIVND (reference sequence). CDR3 length equals 14 residues. Trimming at V came to 3 bases and at J to 5 bases, leaving 3 bases not matched to a gene. This chain's CDR3 is CASSISGGHQPQHF. The CDR3, as DNA: TGTGCCAGTAGTATCTCAGGGGGCCATCAGCCCCAGCATTTT. Using reference TRBV19 and TRBJ1-5 for the parts outside the CDR3, the full variable domain is DGGITQSPKYLFRKEGQNVTLSCEQNLNHDAMYWYRQDPGQGLRLIYYSQIVNDFQKGDIAEGYSVSREKKESFPLTVTSAQKNPTAFYLCASSISGGHQPQHFGDGTRLSIL.

This clone was observed a few times. The rearrangement joins TRBV13 to TRBJ2-5; 8 bases agree with TRBD2. CDR3 size: 15 residues. Per the germline V gene, CDR1 is PRHDT and CDR2 is FYEKMQ (reference sequence). Trimming took 3 bases from V and 5 from J; bases not matched to a gene: 8. The CDR3 reads CASSFAGGPWETQYF. Here the CDR3 DNA reads TGTGCCAGCAGCTTTGCGGGGGGCCCTTGGGAGACCCAGTACTTC. The full variable domain, in which reference TRBV13 and TRBJ2-5 provide the parts outside the CDR3, is AAGVIQSPRHLIKEKRETATLKCYPIPRHDTVYWYQQGPGQDPQFLISFYEKMQSDKGSIPDRFSAQQFSDYHSELNMSSLELGDSALYFCASSFAGGPWETQYFGPGTRLLVL.

V and J are TRBV28 and TRBJ1-4; tentatively, D is TRBD1 (5 bases). V dropped 1 base and J dropped 3 bases, with 12 bases sitting between them. Germline-derived CDR1 and CDR2 are MDHEN and SYDVKM. The CDR3 is 16 amino acids. The CDR3 region is CASSLFPGTPNEKLFF. CDR3 nucleotides: TGTGCCAGCAGTTTATTTCCTGGGACTCCTAATGAAAAACTGTTTTTT.

The genes are TRBV2 and TRBJ1-1; D is uncertain. Trimming removed 5 bases at V and 8 bases at J, with 6 bases between. CDR3 length equals 10 residues. Germline CDR1 reads SNHLY; CDR2 reads FYNNEI. As DNA, the CDR3 is TGTGCCAGCAGTTACGGGGAAGCTTTCTTT. The encoded protein is CASSYGEAFF.

V usage is TRBV6-5 and J usage is TRBJ1-1, with no clear D. CDR1 is MNHEY, CDR2 SVGAGI, per germline. The CDR3 sequence is 13 residues long. With 0 bases removed from V and 7 bases from J, the gap between germline ends came to 9 bases. This CDR3 is CASSYSTGFEAFF. In nucleotides, the CDR3 is TGTGCCAGCAGTTACTCCACCGGGTTTGAAGCTTTCTTT.

Turning to this clone: A read error may produce the germline difference seen at one junction end. The chain carries TRBV9 and TRBJ2-5, with D possibly matching TRBD1 (6 bases). In germline, CDR1 is SGDLS, CDR2 YYNGEE. The CDR3 has 15 amino acids. The CDR3 sequence: CASSVQGSHQEAQYF. The CDR3 DNA reads as TGTGCCAGCAGCGTTCAGGGGTCTCACCAAGAGGCCCAGTACTTC.

V gene TRBV27 combines with J gene TRBJ1-1; 7 nucleotides agree with TRBD1. V shed 4 bases, J shed 3 bases, and the junction held 11 bases outside the gene matches. Germline-derived CDR1 and CDR2 are MNHEY and SMNVEV (reference sequence). This CDR3 spans 16 amino acids. The CDR3 sequence: CASSSRQGRRDTEAFF. In DNA form, the CDR3 reads TGTGCCAGCAGTTCACGACAGGGTAGGAGGGACACTGAAGCTTTCTTT.

The CDR3 loop is CASSSVGYNEQFF. The CDR3 nucleotides are TGTGCCAGCAGCTCCGTAGGTTACAATGAGCAGTTCTTC. The chain has TRBV5-8 and TRBJ2-1; D is ambiguous. The V and J ends lost 3 bases and 4 bases respectively, with 8 bases between them. Germline V lookup: CDR1 SGHTS, CDR2 YDEGEE. CDR3 size: 13 residues. The full variable domain, with the rest looked up from reference TRBV5-8 and TRBJ2-1, is EAGVTQSPTHLIKTRGQQATLRCSPISGHTSVYWYQQALGLGLQFLLWYDEGEERNRGNFPPRFSGRQFPNYSSELNVNALELEDSALYLCASSSVGYNEQFFGPGTRLTVL.

The rearrangement uses TRBV25-1 and TRBJ1-2, with unresolved D. The germline V and J ends were trimmed by 2 bases and 2 bases, with 3 bases remaining between them. There are 12 residues in the CDR3. Germline values: CDR1 MGHDK, CDR2 SYGVNS. CDR3 protein: CASSENNYGYTF. In nucleotides, the CDR3 is TGTGCCAGCAGTGAAAACAACTATGGCTACACCTTC.

This clone was seen a single time. The CDR3 DNA sequence: TGTGCCAGCAGTTTTACGGGGGTGAGGGGGAATGGCTACACCTTC. It translates to CASSFTGVRGNGYTF. The gene calls are TRBV27 and TRBJ1-2; D perhaps matches TRBD1 (6 bases). The CDR3 runs to 15 residues. V lost 3 bases, J lost 6 bases, and 17 bases lay in between. CDR1 is MNHEY, CDR2 SMNVEV, per germline (reference sequence).

In its sample, this clone was seen a few times. CDR3 sequence: CASSYSRLPLQELFF. CDR3 sequence (DNA): TGTGCCAGCAGTTACTCCAGGCTACCCCTTCAGGAGCTGTTTTTT. This chain joins TRBV6-5 and TRBJ2-2; D unclear. From germline, CDR1 is MNHEY and CDR2 SVGAGI. This CDR3 is built from 15 residues. Trimming left V 0 bases short and J 10 bases short, with 15 bases between.

V gene TRBV5-1 combines with J gene TRBJ1-6; D is possibly TRBD1 (5 bases). Germline V CDR1 and CDR2: SGHRS, YFSETQ. The CDR3 runs to 15 residues. Trimming took 0 bases from V and 8 from J, leaving 12 bases between them. The CDR3 coding sequence is TGCGCCAGCAGCTTGGAAGTAGGGGCGGATTCACCCCTCCACTTT. Translated, it gives CASSLEVGADSPLHF.

This chain joins TRBV11-2 and TRBJ2-3; 12 nucleotides align to TRBD2. CDR1 and CDR2 (germline): SGHAT, FQNNGV. The CDR3 sequence is 17 residues long. V lost 2 bases to trimming and J lost 5 bases; unmatched junction nucleotides: 8. The DNA for the CDR3 is TGTGCCAGCAGCTTAAGGACTAGCGGGGCAAAGGGAGATACGCAGTATTTT. Encoded protein: CASSLRTSGAKGDTQYF.

The V and J genes are TRBV14 and TRBJ2-6, with D possibly matching TRBD1 (6 bases). V shed 2 bases and J shed 6 bases, with 8 bases lying between them. Germline loops: CDR1 SGHDN, CDR2 FVKESK. The CDR3 extends over 14 amino acids. For the CDR3, the DNA is TGTGCCAGCAGCCAATGGGACAAGGCCAACGTCCTGACTTTC. This gives the protein CASSQWDKANVLTF.

The J gene is TRBJ2-4, the V gene TRBV7-2, with D perhaps given as TRBD1 or TRBD2 (6 bases each). Trimming stripped 4 bases from V and 0 bases from J, with 19 bases between. Germline V gene lookup returns CDR1 SGHTA and CDR2 FQGNSA. The CDR3 runs to 18 residues. The CDR3 coding sequence is TGTGCCAGCAGCTCTAGAGGGGGGCAGCTTCTAGCCAAAAACATTCAGTACTTC. Amino acids: CASSSRGGQLLAKNIQYF.

The gene calls are TRBV7-2 and TRBJ2-1; D is perhaps TRBD1 (6 bases). In germline, CDR1 is SGHTA, CDR2 FQGNSA. Trimming shortened V by 5 bases and J by 4 bases, and 15 bases separated the two germline ends. This CDR3 is 15 amino acids long. The CDR3 spells CASSPTSGAYNEQFF. The DNA for the CDR3 is TGTGCCAGCAGCCCTACCTCAGGGGCTTACAATGAGCAGTTCTTC.

This rearrangement joins TRBV5-1 to TRBJ2-7; tentatively, D is TRBD2 (5 bases). With 2 bases removed from V and 4 bases from J, the gap between germline ends came to 13 bases. Germline CDR1 reads SGHRS; CDR2 reads YFSETQ. This CDR3 is built from 14 residues. CDR3 DNA: TGCGCCAGCAGCTTAGGAGGACGTCATTACGAGCAGTACTTC. It specifies CASSLGGRHYEQYF. Together with reference TRBV5-1 and TRBJ2-7, the CDR3 gives the full variable domain: KAGVTQTPRYLIKTRGQQVTLSCSPISGHRSVSWYQQTPGQGLQFLFEYFSETQRNKGNFPGRFSGRQFSNSRSEMNVSTLELGDSALYLCASSLGGRHYEQYFGPGTRLTVT.

The chain uses TRBV28 and TRBJ2-7; 7 positions agree with TRBD1. The CDR3 extends over 13 amino acids. Germline trimming cut 6 bases from V and 6 bases from J; bases unmatched to any gene: 8. CDR1 is MDHEN and CDR2 is SYDVKM in the germline V gene. The CDR3 reads CASSIRGTVEQYF. Here the CDR3 DNA reads TGTGCCAGCAGCATCAGGGGGACGGTCGAGCAGTACTTC.

This chain links TRBV2 with TRBJ1-1, with TRBD1 as a possible D gene (6 bases). The V and J ends lost 5 bases and 2 bases respectively, with 9 bases between them. The CDR3 is 13 residues long. Germline V gives CDR1 SNHLY, CDR2 FYNNEI. This CDR3 is CASSRDTNTEAFF. CDR3 in DNA: TGTGCCAGCAGTCGGGACACCAACACTGAAGCTTTCTTT.

The chain joins TRBV7-2 to TRBJ2-3; no firm D call. CDR1 is SGHTA and CDR2 is FQGNSA in the germline V gene. V dropped 2 bases and J dropped 7 bases, with 7 bases sitting between them. The CDR3 runs to 12 residues. The chain's CDR3 is CASSLSSNTQYF. CDR3 nucleotides: TGTGCCAGCAGCTTAAGTTCTAATACGCAGTATTTT.